This T cell receptor beta chain originates from a study of shared T cell receptors in the human thymus. This clone was counted once. Profiled with immunoSEQ multiplex PCR; TCRdb holds only in-frame clones, not every one. The sample lists 700,000 or so clones, 70% to 90% seen once, with around 0.0099% in the top ten. The CDR3 sequence is 17 residues long. V was pared by 3 bases and J by 8 bases, with 20 bases between. Germline CDR1 and CDR2: MGHRA and YSYEKL. The same data also went into a second study, on human thymus T cells.

The V gene is TRBV4-1, the J gene TRBJ1-6, with D uncertain. The sample was thymocytes. The sequence came from a girl less than two years old with a congenital heart defect. The CDR3 bases are TGCGCCAGCAGCCACACTCACCGGAGAGGTAGGCATTCACCCCTCCACTTT. The encoded protein is CASSHTHRRGRHSPLHF.